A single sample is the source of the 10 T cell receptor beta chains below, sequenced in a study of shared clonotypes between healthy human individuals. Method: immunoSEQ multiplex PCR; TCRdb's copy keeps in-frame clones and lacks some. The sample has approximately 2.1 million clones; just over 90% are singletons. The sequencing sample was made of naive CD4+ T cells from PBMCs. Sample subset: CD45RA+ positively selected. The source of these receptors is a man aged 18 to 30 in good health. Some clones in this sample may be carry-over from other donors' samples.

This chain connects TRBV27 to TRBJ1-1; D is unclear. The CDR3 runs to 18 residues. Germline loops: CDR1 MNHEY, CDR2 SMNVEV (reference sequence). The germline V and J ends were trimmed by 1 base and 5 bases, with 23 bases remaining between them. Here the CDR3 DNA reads TGTGCCAGCAGTTTATATAGTCGAGGGATAGGGTCTAGGACTGAAGCTTTCTTT. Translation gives CASSLYSRGIGSRTEAFF.

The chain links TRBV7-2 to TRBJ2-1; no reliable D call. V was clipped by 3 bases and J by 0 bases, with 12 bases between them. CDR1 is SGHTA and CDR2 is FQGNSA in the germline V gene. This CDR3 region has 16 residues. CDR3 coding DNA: TGTGCCAGCAGCTTTCGGGTCCCCAGCTCCTACAATGAGCAGTTCTTC. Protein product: CASSFRVPSSYNEQFF.

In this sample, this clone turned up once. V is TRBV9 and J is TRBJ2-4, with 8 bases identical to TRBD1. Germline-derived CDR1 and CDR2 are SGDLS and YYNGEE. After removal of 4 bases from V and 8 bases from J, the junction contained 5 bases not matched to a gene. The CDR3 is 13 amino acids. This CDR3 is CASSIDRGHIQYF. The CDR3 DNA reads TGTGCCAGCAGCATCGACAGGGGTCACATTCAGTACTTC.

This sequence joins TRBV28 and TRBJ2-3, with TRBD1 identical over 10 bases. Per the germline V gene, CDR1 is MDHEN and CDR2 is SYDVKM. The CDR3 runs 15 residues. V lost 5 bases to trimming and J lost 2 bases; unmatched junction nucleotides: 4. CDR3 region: CASSRQGAFTDTQYF. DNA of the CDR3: TGTGCCAGCAGTAGACAGGGGGCATTCACAGATACGCAGTATTTT.

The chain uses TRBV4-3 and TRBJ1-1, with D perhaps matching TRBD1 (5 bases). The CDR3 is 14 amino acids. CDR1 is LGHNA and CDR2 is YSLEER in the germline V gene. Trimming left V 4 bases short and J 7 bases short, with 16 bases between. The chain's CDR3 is CASSRVGGGIEAFF. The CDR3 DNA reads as TGCGCCAGCAGCCGGGTGGGCGGGGGGATTGAAGCTTTCTTT.

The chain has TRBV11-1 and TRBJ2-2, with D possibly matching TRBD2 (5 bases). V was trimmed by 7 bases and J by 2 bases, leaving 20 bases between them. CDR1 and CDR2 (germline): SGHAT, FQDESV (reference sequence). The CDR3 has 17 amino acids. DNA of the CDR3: TGTGCCAGCACCCTTCGGAGATCGAGCGGTAACACCGGGGAGCTGTTTTTT. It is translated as CASTLRRSSGNTGELFF.

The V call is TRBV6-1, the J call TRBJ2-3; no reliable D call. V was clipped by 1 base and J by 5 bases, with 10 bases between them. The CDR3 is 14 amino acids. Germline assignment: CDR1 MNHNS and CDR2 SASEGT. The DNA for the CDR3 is TGTGCCAGCAGTGAAGGGTGGGCAAGAGATACGCAGTATTTT. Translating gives CASSEGWARDTQYF.

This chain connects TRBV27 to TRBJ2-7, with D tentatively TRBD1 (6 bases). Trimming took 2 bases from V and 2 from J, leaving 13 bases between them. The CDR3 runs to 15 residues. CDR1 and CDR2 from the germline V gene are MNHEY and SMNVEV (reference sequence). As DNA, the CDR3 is TGTGCCAGCAGTTTAGACACAGGGCCTACCTACGAGCAGTACTTC. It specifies CASSLDTGPTYEQYF.

This CDR3 reads CASSPQTSGSSSDTGELFF. The CDR3 DNA reads TGCGCCAGCAGCCCTCAGACTAGCGGGAGTTCCTCGGACACCGGGGAGCTGTTTTTT. The V gene is TRBV5-1, the J gene TRBJ2-2; 12 positions match TRBD2. This CDR3 has 19 amino acids. The germline V gene encodes CDR1 SGHRS and CDR2 YFSETQ. The trim removed 4 bases at V and 3 bases at J, leaving 13 bases unmatched.

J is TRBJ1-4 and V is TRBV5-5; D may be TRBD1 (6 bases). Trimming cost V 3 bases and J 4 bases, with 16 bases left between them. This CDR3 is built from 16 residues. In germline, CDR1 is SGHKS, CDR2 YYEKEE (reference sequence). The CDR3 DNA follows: TGTGCCAGCAGCTACTTCAGAGGGGGGGATAATGAAAAACTGTTTTTT. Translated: CASSYFRGGDNEKLFF.